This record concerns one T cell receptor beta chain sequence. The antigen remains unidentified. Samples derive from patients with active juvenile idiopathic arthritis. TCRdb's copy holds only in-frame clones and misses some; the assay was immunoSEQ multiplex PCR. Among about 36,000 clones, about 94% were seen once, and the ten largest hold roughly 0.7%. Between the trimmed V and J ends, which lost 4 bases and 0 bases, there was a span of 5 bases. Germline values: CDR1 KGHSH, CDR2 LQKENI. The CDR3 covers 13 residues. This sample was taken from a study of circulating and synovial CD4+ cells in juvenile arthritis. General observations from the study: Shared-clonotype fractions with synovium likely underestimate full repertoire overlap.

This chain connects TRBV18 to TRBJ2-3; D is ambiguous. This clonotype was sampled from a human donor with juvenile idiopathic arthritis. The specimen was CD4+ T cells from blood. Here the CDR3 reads CASSLSSTDTQYF. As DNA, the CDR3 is TGTGCCAGCTCACTTTCTAGCACAGATACGCAGTATTTT.